This T cell receptor beta chain was captured in a study of blood T cell repertoires in COVID-19. Study information: T cells, B-cell-depleted T cells, or PBMCs provided the cDNA or gDNA that served as material.

Per the authors' pipeline: Amplification of reference gene primers provided the estimated nucleated cell counts. The assay was immunoSEQ multiplex PCR, and TCRdb's table has in-frame clones only and misses some. For V, J and clone size, that table is used; D and trimming come from the DNA. In the table there are under 250,000 clones, approximately 88% of which are singletons. Trimming left V 2 bases short and J 7 bases short, with 9 bases between. The length of the CDR3 is 13 residues. The participants were between about 18 and 100 years old and came from 24 US areas. Participants were placed into cohorts based on the clinical history they reported.

The receptor's source is a woman in her forties who had been exposed to COVID-19. V gene TRBV12-3 or TRBV12-4 combines with J gene TRBJ1-5; tentatively, D is TRBD1 (5 bases). Sequenced: PBMCs or T cells enriched from blood (not recorded which). As DNA, the CDR3 is TGTGCCAGCAGTTTACAGGGCAGGCAGCCCCAGCATTTT. Translating it yields CASSLQGRQPQHF.